The 10 T cell receptor beta chains reported below all come from one sample, sequenced in a study of blood T cell repertoires in COVID-19. Profiling relied on immunoSEQ multiplex PCR, and the TCRdb table lists in-frame clones only, not all of them. The sample shows 200,000 or so clones, just under 85% of them seen only once. The sequenced sample consisted of PBMCs or T cells enriched from blood (not recorded which). All receptors come from a woman aged 35 to 49 with acute COVID-19.

The J gene is TRBJ1-5, the V gene TRBV28; 7 bases agree with TRBD1. The CDR3 totals 17 residues. The germline gives CDR1 MDHEN, CDR2 SYDVKM. V lost 4 bases to trimming and J lost 4 bases; unmatched junction nucleotides: 13. CDR3 nucleotide sequence: TGTGCCAGCAGTTCACAGGGGACTGGGGGTGGTAATCAGCCCCAGCATTTT. As protein: CASSSQGTGGGNQPQHF.

The chain couples TRBV29-1 to TRBJ2-3, with D tentatively TRBD2 (5 bases). The germline V gene encodes CDR1 SQVTM and CDR2 ANQGSEA. The CDR3 runs 11 residues. V lost 7 bases and J lost 0, with 5 bases in between. CDR3 bases: TGCAGCGGGACTAGCACAGATACGCAGTATTTT. Translation: CSGTSTDTQYF.

In DNA form, the CDR3 reads TGTGCTAGTGGTTTGGTAGCCTATGGCTACACCTTC. The encoded protein is CASGLVAYGYTF. The rearrangement uses TRBV12-5 and TRBJ1-2; D remains unclear. V was shortened by 0 bases and J by 4 bases, with 3 bases between the two germline ends. Germline CDR1 is LGHNT and CDR2 is FRNRAP. The CDR3 spans 12 residues.

This chain joins TRBV18 and TRBJ1-4; a possible D gene is TRBD1 (5 bases). Between the trimmed V and J ends, which lost 4 bases and 0 bases, there was a span of 6 bases. Looked up from germline, CDR1 is KGHSH and CDR2 is LQKENI. The CDR3 is 14 residues long. The CDR3 DNA is TGTGCCAGCTCACAGGGGTCAACTAATGAAAAACTGTTTTTT. Translated: CASSQGSTNEKLFF.

This sequence joins TRBV11-2 and TRBJ2-7, with 10 positions matching TRBD1. J gave up 3 bases and V 0 bases, and 8 bases lay outside the gene matches. The CDR3 is 17 amino acids. Germline loops: CDR1 SGHAT, CDR2 FQNNGV. CDR3 coding DNA: TGTGCCAGCAGCTTAGAACATCCGGGACAGGGGATCTACGAGCAGTACTTC. Residues: CASSLEHPGQGIYEQYF. Drawing the rest from reference TRBV11-2 and TRBJ2-7, the complete variable domain is EAGVAQSPRYKIIEKRQSVAFWCNPISGHATLYWYQQILGQGPKLLIQFQNNGVVDDSQLPKDRFSAERLKGVDSTLKIQPAKLEDSAVYLCASSLEHPGQGIYEQYFGPGTRLTVT.

This clone was observed a few times. This chain links TRBV5-8 with TRBJ1-5, with D possibly matching TRBD1 (5 bases). The CDR3 is 15 residues long. Trimming stripped 0 bases from V and 10 bases from J, with 17 bases between. CDR1 is SGHTS, CDR2 YDEGEE, per germline. CDR3: CASSLGGWEGGPQHF. The DNA for the CDR3 is TGTGCCAGCAGCTTGGGGGGCTGGGAGGGTGGACCCCAGCATTTT.

This chain links TRBV11-3 with TRBJ2-7; perhaps TRBD2 as D (5 bases). V lost 5 bases and J 7 bases, leaving 18 bases between the germline ends. CDR1 is SGHNT, CDR2 YENEEA, per germline. The CDR3 is 14 residues long. CDR3 amino acids: CASSPRPTSGEQYF. The DNA for the CDR3 is TGTGCCAGCAGCCCCCGACCGACCTCGGGGGAGCAGTACTTC.

The chain uses TRBV3-1 (or the pseudogene TRBV3-2) and TRBJ2-2; 9 bases map to TRBD2. Germline loops: CDR1 LGHDT, CDR2 YNNKEL (reference sequence). The CDR3 length is 15 residues. Germline trimming cut 5 bases from V and 6 bases from J; bases unmatched to any gene: 7. CDR3 sequence (DNA): TGTGCCAGCAGCAATAGCGGGAGCGGGGCCGGGGAGCTGTTTTTT. This encodes CASSNSGSGAGELFF.

This chain links TRBV6-5 with TRBJ2-5; the match to TRBD2 covers 12 bases. V lost 7 bases, J lost 1 base, and 1 base stayed unmatched. Germline assignment: CDR1 MNHEY and CDR2 SVGAGI. This CDR3 spans 14 amino acids. CDR3 sequence: CASMGLAGQETQYF. The CDR3 DNA follows: TGTGCCAGCATGGGACTAGCGGGCCAAGAGACCCAGTACTTC.

The chain links TRBV28 to TRBJ1-2, with TRBD1 as a possible D gene (5 bases). Trimming stripped 11 bases from V and 8 bases from J, with 18 bases between. Germline V CDR1 and CDR2: MDHEN, SYDVKM. The CDR3 runs 12 residues. Here the CDR3 DNA reads TGTGCCGGCCTAAACCTAGGGGAAGGCTACACCTTC. Amino acid sequence: CAGLNLGEGYTF.